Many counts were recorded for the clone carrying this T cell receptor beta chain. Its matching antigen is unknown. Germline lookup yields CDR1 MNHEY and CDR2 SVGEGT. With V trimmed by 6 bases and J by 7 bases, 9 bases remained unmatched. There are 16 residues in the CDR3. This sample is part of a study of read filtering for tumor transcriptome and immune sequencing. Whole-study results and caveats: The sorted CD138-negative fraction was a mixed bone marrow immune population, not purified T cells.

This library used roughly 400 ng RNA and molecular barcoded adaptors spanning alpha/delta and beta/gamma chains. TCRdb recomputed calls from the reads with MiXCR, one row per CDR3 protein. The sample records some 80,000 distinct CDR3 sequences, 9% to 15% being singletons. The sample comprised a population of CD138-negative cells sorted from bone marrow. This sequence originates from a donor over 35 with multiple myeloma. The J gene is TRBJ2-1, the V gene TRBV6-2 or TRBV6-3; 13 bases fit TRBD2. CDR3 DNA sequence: TGTGCCAGCAGCAACCCGAGACTAGCGGGAGGTAATGAGCAGTTCTTC. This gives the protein CASSNPRLAGGNEQFF.